This TCR beta chain was documented in a study of blood T cell repertoires in COVID-19. This clone appeared once. The cohort comprised adults aged 18 to 89 years residing in 20 to 30 US areas. Measured with immunoSEQ multiplex PCR; TCRdb has only the in-frame clones, and not every one. The sample yields a few hundred thousand clones, 85% to 90% seen once. There are 16 residues in the CDR3. The V end lost 4 bases, the J end lost 3 bases, and 15 bases lay between the germline ends. Germline values: CDR1 KGHDR, CDR2 SFDVKD. The chain carries TRBV24-1 and TRBJ1-5; weak D call: TRBD1 (6 bases). The sample comprised PBMCs or T cells enriched from blood (not recorded which). The source of this sequence is a woman between 18 and 30 years old who had recovered from COVID-19. The chain's CDR3 is CATSEQGKGNNQPQHF. Here the CDR3 DNA reads TGTGCCACCAGTGAGCAGGGGAAAGGGAACAATCAGCCCCAGCATTTT.